This TCR beta chain derives from a study of T cells in Graves' hyperthyroidism and ophthalmopathy. Amplification of TCR beta CDR3 regions used RNA as the template. RT-PCR in the first round (using the HTBI primer set) targeted the TCR CDR3. TCRdb re-called the multiplex PCR reads with MiXCR, one entry per CDR3 protein. Seen here are about 350,000 distinct CDR3 sequences, about 15% observed once, and the top ten hold around 24%. This clonotype showed up just a few times. The CDR3 is made up of 12 amino acids. Trimming left V 4 bases short and J 5 bases short, with 12 bases between. Per germline, CDR1 SQVTM and CDR2 ANQGSEA.

Sequencing was carried out using blood. This chain uses TRBV29-1 with TRBJ2-7; D remains ambiguous. This TCR came from a woman in her twenties or thirties with Graves' hyperthyroidism. The CDR3 region is CSVGGSWNEQYF. Here the CDR3 DNA reads TGCAGCGTTGGCGGATCATGGAACGAGCAGTACTTC.